A selection of T cell receptor beta chains follows, all from one sample in a study of blood T cells in healthy people across ages. From the 5' RACE reads, TCRdb called clonotypes with MiXCR, one entry per CDR3 protein. The data contain 700,000 to 900,000 distinct CDR3 sequences, under 30% of them seen just once; the ten biggest clones take up 2.5% to 3.5%. Separately, the same data were catalogued under a study of T cells of mothers and their children.

Material for sequencing was blood. All receptors derive from a boy aged 5-17 years in good health. The CDR3 runs from the conserved cysteine through the conserved F or W. A D gene is named only where the DNA matches it firmly. The listing skips clone size in some rows; elsewhere it reads once, few, many or a size class.

size,V,J,D,CDR3,DNA
NA,TRBV11-2,TRBJ2-1,NA,CASSPPRGHLYNEQFF,TGTGCCAGCAGCCCCCCACGCGGGCACCTTTACAATGAGCAGTTCTTC
NA,TRBV29-1,TRBJ2-1,NA,CSVVSDYNEQFF,TGCAGCGTTGTCTCGGATTACAATGAGCAGTTCTTC
few,TRBV12-3/TRBV12-4,TRBJ2-1,NA,CASSPPGVEQFF,TGTGCCAGCAGTCCCCCGGGAGTTGAGCAGTTCTTC
NA,TRBV6-6,TRBJ2-6,NA,CASSYSHGSGANVLTF,TGTGCCAGCAGTTACTCACACGGATCTGGGGCCAACGTCCTGACTTTC
NA,TRBV6-5,TRBJ1-3,NA,CASSYSLWGETGNTIYF,TGTGCCAGCAGTTACTCTCTTTGGGGCGAAACTGGAAACACCATATATTTT
NA,TRBV14,TRBJ1-2,TRBD1,CASSQPGQGAYGYTF,TGTGCCAGCAGCCAGCCGGGACAGGGGGCCTATGGCTACACCTTC
NA,TRBV5-1,TRBJ2-5,NA,CASSLAGRPETQYF,TGCGCCAGCAGCTTGGCCGGCCGTCCGGAGACCCAGTACTTC
few,TRBV6-5,TRBJ1-1,NA,CASRFTEAFF,TGTGCCAGCCGTTTCACTGAAGCTTTCTTT
NA,TRBV24-1,TRBJ2-5,NA,CATRNITGRKTQYF,TGTGCCACCAGAAATATAACAGGGCGAAAGACCCAGTACTTC
NA,TRBV20-1,TRBJ1-1,NA,CSARDRLSNTEAFF,TGCAGTGCTAGAGATCGACTCAGTAACACTGAAGCTTTCTTT
few,TRBV5-1,TRBJ2-1,NA,CASSLERLATYNEQFF,TGCGCCAGCAGCTTGGAGAGGCTAGCAACCTACAATGAGCAGTTCTTC
few,TRBV10-3,TRBJ2-5,NA,CAISASAETQYF,TGTGCCATCAGTGCTAGCGCGGAGACCCAGTACTTC
NA,TRBV12-3/TRBV12-4,TRBJ1-1,NA,CASSFGRGGTEAFF,TGTGCCAGCAGTTTCGGCAGGGGAGGGACTGAAGCTTTCTTT
NA,TRBV28,TRBJ2-5,NA,CASSTAREETQYF,TGTGCCAGCAGCACGGCCCGGGAAGAGACCCAGTACTTC
few,TRBV29-1,TRBJ2-7,NA,CSVGSGGYYEQYF,TGCAGCGTAGGATCCGGGGGTTACTACGAGCAGTACTTC
NA,TRBV2,TRBJ1-3,NA,CASGGDAGNTIYF,TGTGCCAGCGGTGGGGATGCCGGAAACACCATATATTTT
NA,TRBV10-3,TRBJ2-5,TRBD1,CAIRNRGETQYF,TGTGCCATCAGGAACAGGGGGGAGACCCAGTACTTC
NA,TRBV6-5,TRBJ2-5,TRBD2,CASTEAGGRETQYF,TGTGCCAGCACCGAAGCGGGGGGGCGAGAGACCCAGTACTTC
NA,TRBV4-2,TRBJ2-1,NA,CASSQDNGRGTYNEQFF,TGTGCCAGCAGCCAAGATAATGGGCGGGGAACCTACAATGAGCAGTTCTTC
NA,TRBV30,TRBJ1-4,NA,CAWSEVGGDPNEKLFF,TGTGCCTGGAGTGAAGTCGGTGGTGACCCAAATGAAAAACTGTTTTTT
many,TRBV9,TRBJ1-2,NA,CASSVDPAFPMGYTF,TGTGCCAGCAGCGTAGATCCGGCCTTTCCCATGGGCTACACCTTC
many,TRBV5-1,TRBJ2-6,NA,CASSAWGANVLTF,TGCGCCAGCAGCGCCTGGGGGGCCAACGTCCTGACTTTC
few,TRBV6-1,TRBJ2-4,TRBD2,CASSERLAGAPIGKNIQYF,TGTGCCAGCAGTGAAAGGCTAGCGGGCGCGCCTATTGGCAAAAACATTCAGTACTTC
NA,TRBV5-1,TRBJ2-1,NA,CASSLIDTVYNEQFF,TGCGCCAGCAGCTTGATAGATACCGTTTACAATGAGCAGTTCTTC
few,TRBV6-5,TRBJ2-7,TRBD1,CASSTGAGGIYEQYF,TGTGCCAGCAGCACCGGGGCAGGGGGCATATACGAGCAGTACTTC
NA,TRBV7-3,TRBJ2-7,TRBD2,CASSLKGGGAYEQYF,TGTGCCAGCAGCTTAAAAGGCGGGGGGGCCTACGAGCAGTACTTC
NA,TRBV10-2,TRBJ2-3,NA,CASSEGPGVTDTQYF,TGCGCCAGCAGTGAAGGACCGGGGGTCACAGATACGCAGTATTTT
few,TRBV10-3,TRBJ2-3,NA,CAIGDWDTQYF,TGTGCCATAGGGGATTGGGATACGCAGTATTTT
few,TRBV7-3,TRBJ2-5,TRBD2,CASSSRDYETQYF,TGTGCCAGCAGCTCCCGGGACTATGAGACCCAGTACTTC
NA,TRBV12-3/TRBV12-4,TRBJ1-2,NA,CASSFGPEGYTF,TGTGCCAGCAGTTTCGGCCCGGAGGGCTACACCTTC
NA,TRBV10-2,TRBJ1-2,TRBD1,CASSSSPTGRDGYTF,TGCGCCAGCAGCAGTTCTCCGACAGGGAGGGATGGCTACACCTTC
NA,TRBV20-1,TRBJ2-5,NA,CSPTSQETQYF,TGCAGTCCCACTAGCCAAGAGACCCAGTACTTC
few,TRBV3-1,TRBJ2-7,TRBD2,CASSLGRLAGDSYEQYF,TGTGCCAGCAGCCTCGGTCGGCTAGCGGGGGACTCCTACGAGCAGTACTTC
NA,TRBV6-6,TRBJ2-7,TRBD2,CASSYSSGGYEQYF,TGTGCCAGCAGTTACTCTAGCGGGGGCTACGAGCAGTACTTC
NA,TRBV7-9,TRBJ1-6,TRBD1,CASSLIVTGDSPLHF,TGTGCCAGCAGCTTGATCGTAACAGGGGATTCACCCCTCCACTTT
NA,TRBV6-1,TRBJ2-3,NA,CASSLIGYTEATGADTQYF,TGTGCCAGCAGCCTCATTGGGTATACGGAAGCCACGGGGGCAGATACGCAGTATTTT
few,TRBV29-1,TRBJ1-2,NA,CSVEDIWGYGYTF,TGCAGCGTTGAGGACATCTGGGGCTATGGCTACACCTTC
NA,TRBV3-1,TRBJ2-7,TRBD2,CASSIAGGRPEQYF,TGTGCCAGCAGCATAGCGGGAGGGCGGCCCGAGCAGTACTTC
NA,TRBV29-1,TRBJ2-2,NA,CSVEKYLNTGELFF,TGCAGCGTTGAAAAGTACTTAAACACCGGGGAGCTGTTTTTT
few,TRBV11-2,TRBJ1-4,NA,CASSRAMWEKLFF,TGTGCCAGCAGCCGGGCGATGTGGGAAAAACTGTTTTTT
NA,TRBV9,TRBJ2-1,NA,CASSVVRDWGYNEQFF,TGTGCCAGCAGCGTAGTGCGGGATTGGGGGTACAATGAGCAGTTCTTC
NA,TRBV7-2,TRBJ2-7,NA,CASSSRVSYEQYF,TGTGCCAGCAGCAGCAGGGTTTCCTACGAGCAGTACTTC
NA,TRBV5-5,TRBJ2-5,NA,CASSPAVGTLQETQYF,TGTGCCAGCAGCCCGGCGGTCGGCACGCTCCAAGAGACCCAGTACTTC
NA,TRBV20-1,TRBJ2-7,TRBD1,CSAPGTAYEQYF,TGCAGTGCTCCCGGGACAGCCTACGAGCAGTACTTC
few,TRBV10-3,TRBJ2-3,TRBD2,CAISPSGGTDTQYF,TGTGCCATCTCCCCCAGCGGGGGAACAGATACGCAGTATTTT
few,TRBV9,TRBJ2-3,NA,CASSVYLTDTQYF,TGTGCCAGCAGCGTATACCTCACAGATACGCAGTATTTT
few,TRBV28,TRBJ2-3,NA,CASCPPVTDTQYF,TGTGCCAGCTGCCCACCTGTAACAGATACGCAGTATTTT
NA,TRBV18,TRBJ2-6,NA,CASSPFSNSGANVLTF,TGTGCCAGCTCACCATTCAGCAACTCTGGGGCCAACGTCCTGACTTTC